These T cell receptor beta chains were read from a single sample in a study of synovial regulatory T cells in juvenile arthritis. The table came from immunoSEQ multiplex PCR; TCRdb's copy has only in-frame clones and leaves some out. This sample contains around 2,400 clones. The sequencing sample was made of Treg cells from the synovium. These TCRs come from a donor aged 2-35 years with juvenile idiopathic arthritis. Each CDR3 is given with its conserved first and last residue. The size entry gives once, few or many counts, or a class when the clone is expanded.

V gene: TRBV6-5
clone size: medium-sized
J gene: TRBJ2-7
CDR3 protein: CASSYSLAGAKEQYF

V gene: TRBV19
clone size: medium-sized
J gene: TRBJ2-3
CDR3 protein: CASSIGLGRQYF

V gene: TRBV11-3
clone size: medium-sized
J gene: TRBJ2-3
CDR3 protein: CASSQGSTDTQYF

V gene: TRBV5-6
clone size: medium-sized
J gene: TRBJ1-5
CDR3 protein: CASNYFGGTQHF

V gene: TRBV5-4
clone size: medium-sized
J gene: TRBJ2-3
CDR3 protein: CASSLGAGSSTDTQYF

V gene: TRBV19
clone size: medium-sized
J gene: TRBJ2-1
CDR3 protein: CASSKLGSPPYNEQFF

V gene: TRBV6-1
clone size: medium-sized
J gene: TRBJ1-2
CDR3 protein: CASSESGAFGYTF

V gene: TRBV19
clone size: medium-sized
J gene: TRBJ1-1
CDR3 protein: CASSITQSNTEAFF

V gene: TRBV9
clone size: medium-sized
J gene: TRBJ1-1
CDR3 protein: CASYNEAFF

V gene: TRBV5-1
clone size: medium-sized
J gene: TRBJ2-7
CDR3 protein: CASSLEGLAGAYEQYF

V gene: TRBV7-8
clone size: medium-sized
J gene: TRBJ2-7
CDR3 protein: CASSFAAGPSYEQYF

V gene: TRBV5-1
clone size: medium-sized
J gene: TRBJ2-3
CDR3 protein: CASTRDAGTDTQYF

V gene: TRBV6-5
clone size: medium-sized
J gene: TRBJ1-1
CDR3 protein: CASRGLGTEAFF

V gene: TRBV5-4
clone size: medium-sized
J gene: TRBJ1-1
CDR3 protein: CASSPIRGPTEAFF

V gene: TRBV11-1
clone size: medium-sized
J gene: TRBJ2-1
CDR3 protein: CASSPRSRNPYNEQFF

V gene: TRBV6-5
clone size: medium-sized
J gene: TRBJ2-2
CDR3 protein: CATEIPNTGELFF

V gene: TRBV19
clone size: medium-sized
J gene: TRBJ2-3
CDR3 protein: CASSIDRWVRADTQYF

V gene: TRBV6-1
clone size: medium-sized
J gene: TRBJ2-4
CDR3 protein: CASSISGRDIQYF

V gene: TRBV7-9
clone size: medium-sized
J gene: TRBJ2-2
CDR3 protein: CASSPTGQTGELFF

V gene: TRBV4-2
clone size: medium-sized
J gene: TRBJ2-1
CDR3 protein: CASSQELSTSGSYNEQFF

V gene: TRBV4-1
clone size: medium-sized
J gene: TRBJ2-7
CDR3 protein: CASSQRDSSHEQYF

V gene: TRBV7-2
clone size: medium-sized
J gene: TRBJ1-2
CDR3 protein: CASSRSRDNYGYTF